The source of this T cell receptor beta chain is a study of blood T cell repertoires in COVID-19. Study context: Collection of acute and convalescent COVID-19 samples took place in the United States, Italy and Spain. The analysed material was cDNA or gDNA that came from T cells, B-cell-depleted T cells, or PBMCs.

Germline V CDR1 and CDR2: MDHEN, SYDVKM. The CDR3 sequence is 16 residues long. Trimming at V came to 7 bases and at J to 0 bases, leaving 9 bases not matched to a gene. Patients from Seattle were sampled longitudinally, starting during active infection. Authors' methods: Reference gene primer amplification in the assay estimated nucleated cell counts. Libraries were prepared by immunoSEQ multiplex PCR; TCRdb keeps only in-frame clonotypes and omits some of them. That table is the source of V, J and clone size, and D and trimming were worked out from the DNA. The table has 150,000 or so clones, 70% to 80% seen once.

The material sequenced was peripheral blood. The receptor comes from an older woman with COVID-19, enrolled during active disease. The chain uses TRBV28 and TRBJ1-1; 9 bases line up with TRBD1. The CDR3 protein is CASTSAGTGLNTEAFF. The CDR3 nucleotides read TGTGCCAGCACCTCCGCCGGGACAGGGTTGAACACTGAAGCTTTCTTT.